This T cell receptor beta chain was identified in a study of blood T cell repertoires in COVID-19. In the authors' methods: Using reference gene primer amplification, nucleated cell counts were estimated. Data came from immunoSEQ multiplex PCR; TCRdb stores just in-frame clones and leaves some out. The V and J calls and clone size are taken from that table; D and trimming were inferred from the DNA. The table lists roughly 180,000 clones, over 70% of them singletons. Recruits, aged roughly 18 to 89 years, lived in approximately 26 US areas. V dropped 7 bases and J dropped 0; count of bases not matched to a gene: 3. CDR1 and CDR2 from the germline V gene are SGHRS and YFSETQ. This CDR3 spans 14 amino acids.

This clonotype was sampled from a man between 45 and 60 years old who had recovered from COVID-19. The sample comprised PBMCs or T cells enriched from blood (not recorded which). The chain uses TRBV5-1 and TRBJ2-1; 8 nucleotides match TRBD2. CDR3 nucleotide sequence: TGCGCCAGCGGAAGCGGGAGCTCCTACAATGAGCAGTTCTTC. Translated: CASGSGSSYNEQFF. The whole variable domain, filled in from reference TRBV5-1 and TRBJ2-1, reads KAGVTQTPRYLIKTRGQQVTLSCSPISGHRSVSWYQQTPGQGLQFLFEYFSETQRNKGNFPGRFSGRQFSNSRSEMNVSTLELGDSALYLCASGSGSSYNEQFFGPGTRLTVL.